This T cell receptor (beta chain) derives from a study of shared clonotypes between healthy human individuals. Whole-study findings and limits: It was only blood that was sampled, and tissue repertoires likely differ.

With respect to this clone: Its target is unknown.

Template amounts of roughly 280 ng DNA, about 30,000 T cell genomes, were employed in unsorted PBMC replicate PCRs. As processed by the authors: Filtering was not the same, since immunoSEQ gave junction-only sequences without quality scores. The table came from immunoSEQ multiplex PCR; TCRdb's copy has only in-frame clones and leaves some out. V, J and clone size were drawn from that table, and D and trimming were deduced from the DNA. The sample carries hundreds of thousands of clones, approximately 80% recorded once. Genomic DNA from unsorted samples was obtained from around 99 million PBMCs (per sample). The receptor's source is a woman aged 40 to 50 in good health. Some clones in this sample may be carry-over from other donors' samples. Sequencing input: PBMCs.

The CDR3 here is CASSPGGRGPSPQHF. The CDR3 region has the DNA TGTGCCAGCAGTCCCGGCGGCAGGGGTCCGTCTCCCCAGCATTTT. The chain combines TRBV6-5 with TRBJ1-5, with a possible D match to TRBD1 (6 bases). Germline assignment: CDR1 MNHEY and CDR2 SVGAGI. Trimming stripped 5 bases from V and 10 bases from J, with 21 bases between. The CDR3 is made up of 15 amino acids.